This record concerns one TCR beta chain sequence. Its antigen is unknown. No quality values exist for individual bases; no much larger clone is one base distant. From its cysteine to its phenylalanine, the CDR3 spans 15 amino acids. This entry keeps only the CDR3 DNA: 45 bases, framed from base 1. Per the germline V gene, SGDLS is the CDR1 and YYNGEE is the CDR2. V loses 0 bases, J loses 2 bases, and the germline ends lie 12 bases apart. The method was the immunoSEQ multiplex PCR assay. The study's own analysis went as follows. A statistical classification framework was developed to diagnose cytomegalovirus status using the catalog of TCR beta chain sequences. Here the immuneACCESS table is served through TCRdb, limited to in-frame sequences with V and J called. Missing clones are a known gap in these copies; in checked studies unresolved V genes cover under half, and the rest lacks a known reason. V and J calls and clone size are as listed in that table; D and trimming were resolved from the DNA. The sample data list roughly 270,000 clones, and approximately 88% of these were observed just once. The ten largest clones represent about 0.86% of the sample.

Donors formed part of the validation cohort, which comprised about 130 subjects and was distinct from the first cohort of 550 to 850 subjects. This sample is part of a study of cytomegalovirus exposure and HLA in healthy donors (TCRdb year 2017). Turning to the overall study: A later analysis indicated that the roughly 120 validation repertoires were generated on the platform also employed for the 700 or so repertoires of the first cohort. The study aimed to test whether signatures of past pathogen exposure could be identified by cataloging public T cell receptors. A separate validation cohort of roughly 120 different subjects was used in addition to the roughly 640-subject first cohort. To predict cytomegalovirus infection status, the study brought together high-throughput TCR immunosequencing, statistical association of individual TCRs with disease status, and machine learning. General study outcomes and caveats: The study gave a list of 150 to 200 TCR beta chains associated with cytomegalovirus. The validation cohort had no HLA typing available for a later analysis, so co-occurrence within that cohort was assessed over all 120 or so repertoires. While some public TCRs were present in many individuals, most TCR sequences turned up only very rarely across donors. According to the authors, the approach could potentially be generalized to other disease states and immunological phenotypes. The classifier was reported to diagnose cytomegalovirus status with high specificity and sensitivity in both the original and validation cohorts. In vitro tests confirmed that a few of the cytomegalovirus-associated TCR beta chains recognize cytomegalovirus antigens. In a later analysis, TCRs clustered in the first cohort were found to also tend to co-occur in the roughly 130 validation repertoires, with approximately 94% of cluster scores above 0.

What was sequenced was PBMCs. The TCR was taken from a woman under 30 in good health and CMV-seronegative. The V and J genes are TRBV9 and TRBJ2-7; the D region possibly corresponds to TRBD2 (6 bases align). The CDR3 here reads CASSVGVGEAYEQYF. The DNA sequence is given as TGTGCCAGCAGCGTAGGGGTTGGGGAGGCCTACGAGCAGTACTTC.